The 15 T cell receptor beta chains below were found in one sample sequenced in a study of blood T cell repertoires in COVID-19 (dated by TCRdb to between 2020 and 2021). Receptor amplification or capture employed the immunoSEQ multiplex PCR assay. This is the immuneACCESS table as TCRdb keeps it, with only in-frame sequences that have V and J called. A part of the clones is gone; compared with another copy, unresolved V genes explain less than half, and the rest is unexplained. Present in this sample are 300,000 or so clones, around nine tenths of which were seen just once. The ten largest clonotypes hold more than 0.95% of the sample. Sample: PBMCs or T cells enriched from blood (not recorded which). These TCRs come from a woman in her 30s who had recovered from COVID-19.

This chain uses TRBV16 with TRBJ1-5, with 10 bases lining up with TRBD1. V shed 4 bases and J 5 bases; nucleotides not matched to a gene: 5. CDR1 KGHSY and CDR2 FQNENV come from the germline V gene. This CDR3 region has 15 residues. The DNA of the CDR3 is TGTGCCAGCAGCCCCCGGGGGACAGGGGATCAGCCCCAGCATTTT. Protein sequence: CASSPRGTGDQPQHF.

DNA for the CDR3: TGCGCCAGCAGCCAAGATACCACTTCGGGGCCCCAGCATTTT. This encodes CASSQDTTSGPQHF. The genes are TRBV4-3 and TRBJ1-5; D is uncertain. The V and J ends lost 0 bases and 9 bases respectively, with 12 bases between them. This CDR3 is 14 amino acids long. The germline CDR1 and CDR2 sequences are LGHNA and YSLEER.

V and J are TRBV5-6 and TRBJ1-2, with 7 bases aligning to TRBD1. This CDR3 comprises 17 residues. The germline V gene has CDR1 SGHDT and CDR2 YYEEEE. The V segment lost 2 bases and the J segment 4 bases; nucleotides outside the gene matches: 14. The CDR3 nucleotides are TGTGCCAGCAGCTTAACCGCGAGGGACAGCGGTATCTATGGCTACACCTTC. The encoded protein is CASSLTARDSGIYGYTF.

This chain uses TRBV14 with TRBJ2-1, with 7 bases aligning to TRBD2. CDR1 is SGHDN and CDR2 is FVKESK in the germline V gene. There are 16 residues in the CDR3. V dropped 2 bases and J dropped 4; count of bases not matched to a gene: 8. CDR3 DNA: TGTGCCAGCAGCCAAAAAGCGGGGTTGCAGTACAATGAGCAGTTCTTC. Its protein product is CASSQKAGLQYNEQFF.

The DNA for the CDR3 is TGTGCCAGCAGGGACAGGCAAACCTTAAGGGTTTATAGCAATCAGCCCCAGCATTTT. Residues: CASRDRQTLRVYSNQPQHF. The chain carries TRBV28 and TRBJ1-5, with 7 bases identical to TRBD1. The CDR3 has 19 amino acids. Germline V lookup: CDR1 MDHEN, CDR2 SYDVKM. Losses at the gene ends were 6 bases for V and 0 bases for J; bases not matched to a gene: 17.

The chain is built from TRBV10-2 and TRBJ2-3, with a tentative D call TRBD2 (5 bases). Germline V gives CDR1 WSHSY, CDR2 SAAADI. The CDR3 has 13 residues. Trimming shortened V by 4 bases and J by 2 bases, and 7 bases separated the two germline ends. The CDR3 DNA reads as TGCGCCAGCAGTGGGAGGAACACAGATACGCAGTATTTT. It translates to CASSGRNTDTQYF.

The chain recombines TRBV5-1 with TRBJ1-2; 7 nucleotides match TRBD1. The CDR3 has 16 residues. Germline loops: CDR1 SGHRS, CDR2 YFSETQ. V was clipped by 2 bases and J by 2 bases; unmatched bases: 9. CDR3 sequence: CASSFRGADLNYGYTF. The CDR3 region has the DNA TGCGCCAGCAGCTTCAGGGGGGCCGACCTCAACTATGGCTACACCTTC.

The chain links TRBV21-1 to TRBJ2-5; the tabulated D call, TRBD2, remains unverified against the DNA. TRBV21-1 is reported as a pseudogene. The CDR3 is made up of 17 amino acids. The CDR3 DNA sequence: TGTGCCAGCAGCAAAGAATGGCGGAGATACACCCAAGAGACCCAGTACTTC. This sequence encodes CASSKEWRRYTQETQYF.

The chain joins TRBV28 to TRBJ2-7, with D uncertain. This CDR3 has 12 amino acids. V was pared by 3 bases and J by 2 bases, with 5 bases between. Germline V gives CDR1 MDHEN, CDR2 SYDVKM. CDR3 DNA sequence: TGTGCCAGCAGTTTTGGCCCCTACGAGCAGTACTTC. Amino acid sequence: CASSFGPYEQYF.

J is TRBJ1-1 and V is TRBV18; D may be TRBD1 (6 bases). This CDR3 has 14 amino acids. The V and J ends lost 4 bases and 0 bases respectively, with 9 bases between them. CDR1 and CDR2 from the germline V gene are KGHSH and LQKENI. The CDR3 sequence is CASSQGQMNTEAFF. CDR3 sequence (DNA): TGTGCCAGCTCACAGGGACAAATGAACACTGAAGCTTTCTTT.

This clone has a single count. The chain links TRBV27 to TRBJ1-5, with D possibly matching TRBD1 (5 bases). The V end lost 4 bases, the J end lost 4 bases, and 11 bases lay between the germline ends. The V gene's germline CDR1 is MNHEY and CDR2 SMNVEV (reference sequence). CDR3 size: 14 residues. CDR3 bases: TGTGCCAGCAGTTCATTCCAGGGAAATCAGCCCCAGCATTTT. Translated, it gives CASSSFQGNQPQHF.

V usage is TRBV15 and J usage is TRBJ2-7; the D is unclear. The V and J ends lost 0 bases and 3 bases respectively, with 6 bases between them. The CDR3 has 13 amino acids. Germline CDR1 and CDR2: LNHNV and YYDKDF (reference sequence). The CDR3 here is CATSRDFIYEQYF. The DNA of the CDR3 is TGTGCCACCAGCAGAGATTTCATCTACGAGCAGTACTTC. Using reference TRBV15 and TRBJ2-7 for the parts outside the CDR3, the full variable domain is DAMVIQNPRYQVTQFGKPVTLSCSQTLNHNVMYWYQQKSSQAPKLLFHYYDKDFNNEADTPDNFQSRRPNTSFCFLDIRSPGLGDTAMYLCATSRDFIYEQYFGPGTRLTVT.

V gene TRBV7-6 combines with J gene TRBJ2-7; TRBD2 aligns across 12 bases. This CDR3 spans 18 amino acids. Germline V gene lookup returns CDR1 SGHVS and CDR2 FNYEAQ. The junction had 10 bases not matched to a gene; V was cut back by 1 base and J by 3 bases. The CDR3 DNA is TGTGCCAGCAGCTTAGTGCTAGCGGGAGGGCCTGATTTCTACGAGCAGTACTTC. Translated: CASSLVLAGGPDFYEQYF. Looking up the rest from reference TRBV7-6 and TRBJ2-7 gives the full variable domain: GAGVSQSPRYKVTKRGQDVALRCDPISGHVSLYWYRQALGQGPEFLTYFNYEAQQDKSGLPNDRFSAERPEGSISTLTIQRTEQRDSAMYRCASSLVLAGGPDFYEQYFGPGTRLTVT.

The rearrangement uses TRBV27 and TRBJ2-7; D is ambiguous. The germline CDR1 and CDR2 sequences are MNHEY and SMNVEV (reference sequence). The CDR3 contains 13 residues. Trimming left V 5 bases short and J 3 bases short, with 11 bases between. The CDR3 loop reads CASSTSPYYEQYF. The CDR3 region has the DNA TGTGCCAGCAGTACCTCACCCTACTACGAGCAGTACTTC.

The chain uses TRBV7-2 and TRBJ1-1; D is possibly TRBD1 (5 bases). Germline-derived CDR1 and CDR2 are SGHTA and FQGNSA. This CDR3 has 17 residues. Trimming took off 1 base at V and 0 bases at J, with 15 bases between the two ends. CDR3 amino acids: CASSLVSGLLMNTEAFF. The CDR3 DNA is TGTGCCAGCAGCTTAGTATCAGGGCTCTTAATGAACACTGAAGCTTTCTTT.